A selection of T cell receptor beta chains follows, all from one sample in a study of graft-versus-host responses after intestinal transplantation. Sequencing used immunoSEQ multiplex PCR; TCRdb keeps in-frame clones, though not all of them. The repertoire holds about 30,000 clones, with about 85% as singletons. The sequencing used PBMCs, collected about 420 days after intestinal transplantation. The receptors shown here come from a human patient who received an intestinal transplant, so some T cells may come from the graft donor. Each CDR3 is given with its conserved first and last residue. The order of the fields is V gene, clone size, J gene, D gene, CDR3 protein, CDR3 DNA. D genes are given only for firm matches. The size field is filled for only some rows; it gives once, few, many or a size class.

V: TRBV7-2
size: NA
J: TRBJ1-5
D: NA
CDR3: CASSFPGGGQPQHF
DNA: TGTGCCAGCAGCTTTCCCGGAGGAGGGCAGCCCCAGCATTTT

V: TRBV6-6
size: NA
J: TRBJ2-7
D: TRBD2
CDR3: CASSYAGESYEQYF
DNA: TGTGCCAGCAGTTACGCGGGGGAGAGCTACGAGCAGTACTTC

V: TRBV2
size: NA
J: TRBJ1-4
D: NA
CDR3: CASSELVRSEKLFF
DNA: TGTGCCAGCAGTGAGCTGGTGAGAAGTGAAAAACTGTTTTTT

V: TRBV5-1
size: NA
J: TRBJ2-1
D: NA
CDR3: CASRPTPSKNEQFF
DNA: TGCGCCAGCAGGCCTACCCCTAGCAAAAATGAGCAGTTCTTC

V: TRBV6-1
size: NA
J: TRBJ1-2
D: NA
CDR3: CASSPGNYGYTF
DNA: TGTGCCAGCAGTCCCGGGAACTATGGCTACACCTTC

V: TRBV28
size: few
J: TRBJ1-4
D: NA
CDR3: CASSVLRGGTEKLFF
DNA: TGTGCCAGCAGTGTCCTTAGGGGGGGAACTGAAAAACTGTTTTTT

V: TRBV15
size: NA
J: TRBJ1-2
D: NA
CDR3: CATSTQGSGYTF
DNA: TGTGCCACCAGCACCCAGGGGTCTGGCTACACCTTC

V: TRBV25-1
size: NA
J: TRBJ1-6
D: NA
CDR3: CASSDYRASSYNSPLHF
DNA: TGTGCCAGCAGTGACTACAGGGCCAGCTCCTATAATTCACCCCTCCACTTT

V: TRBV30
size: NA
J: TRBJ2-2
D: TRBD1
CDR3: CAWSGIGRTGWFTGELFF
DNA: TGTGCCTGGAGTGGGATAGGTCGGACAGGGTGGTTCACCGGGGAGCTGTTTTTT

V: TRBV10-2
size: NA
J: TRBJ1-2
D: NA
CDR3: CASSSIKGQGERVNYGYTF
DNA: TGCGCCAGCAGCTCAATTAAGGGGCAGGGAGAAAGGGTAAACTATGGCTACACCTTC

V: TRBV6-1
size: NA
J: TRBJ2-1
D: NA
CDR3: CASSVQGNYNEQFF
DNA: TGTGCCAGCAGTGTCCAGGGGAACTACAATGAGCAGTTCTTC

V: TRBV5-1
size: NA
J: TRBJ2-3
D: NA
CDR3: CASRPAGITDTQYF
DNA: TGCGCCAGCAGGCCGGCGGGGATCACAGATACGCAGTATTTT

V: TRBV11-2
size: NA
J: TRBJ2-1
D: TRBD1
CDR3: CASSGPGQSYNEQFF
DNA: TGTGCCAGCAGTGGGCCGGGACAGTCCTACAATGAGCAGTTCTTC

V: TRBV7-3
size: NA
J: TRBJ1-6
D: NA
CDR3: CASSFADRGSGAPLHF
DNA: TGTGCCAGCAGCTTTGCGGACCGGGGCTCCGGGGCACCCCTCCACTTT

V: TRBV19
size: NA
J: TRBJ2-3
D: NA
CDR3: CASSILPDTDTQYF
DNA: TGTGCCAGTAGTATACTCCCCGACACAGATACGCAGTATTTT

V: TRBV14
size: NA
J: TRBJ2-1
D: TRBD2
CDR3: CASSQEAGGYNEQFF
DNA: TGTGCCAGCAGCCAAGAAGCGGGAGGGTACAATGAGCAGTTCTTC

V: TRBV5-1
size: NA
J: TRBJ2-7
D: TRBD2
CDR3: CASSSWTSGASSYEQYF
DNA: TGCGCCAGCAGCTCCTGGACTAGCGGGGCGAGCTCCTACGAGCAGTACTTC

V: TRBV13
size: NA
J: TRBJ2-4
D: TRBD1
CDR3: CASSLGTGEVIQYF
DNA: TGTGCCAGCAGCTTAGGGACAGGGGAGGTCATTCAGTACTTC

V: TRBV28
size: NA
J: TRBJ1-4
D: TRBD1
CDR3: CASIPGGETNEKLFF
DNA: TGTGCCAGCATTCCAGGGGGGGAAACTAATGAAAAACTGTTTTTT

V: TRBV5-1
size: NA
J: TRBJ2-7
D: NA
CDR3: CASSLDYGGFSSYEQYF
DNA: TGCGCCAGCAGCTTGGATTATGGGGGGTTTAGCTCCTACGAGCAGTACTTC

V: TRBV20-1
size: NA
J: TRBJ2-7
D: NA
CDR3: CSAATSYEQYF
DNA: TGCAGTGCTGCGACCTCCTACGAGCAGTACTTC

V: TRBV28
size: NA
J: TRBJ2-7
D: TRBD1
CDR3: CASSRVGGTASSYEQYF
DNA: TGTGCCAGCAGCCGGGTTGGTGGGACAGCAAGCTCCTACGAGCAGTACTTC

V: TRBV7-9
size: NA
J: TRBJ2-3
D: NA
CDR3: CASSPRVGGDTQYF
DNA: TGTGCCAGCAGCCCAAGAGTCGGGGGCGATACGCAGTATTTT

V: TRBV15
size: NA
J: TRBJ1-5
D: NA
CDR3: CATSGWDSNQPQHF
DNA: TGTGCCACCAGCGGGTGGGATAGCAATCAGCCCCAGCATTTT

V: TRBV5-1
size: NA
J: TRBJ2-7
D: TRBD2
CDR3: CASSWGTRLAGDWEQYF
DNA: TGCGCCAGCAGCTGGGGGACCCGACTAGCGGGAGACTGGGAGCAGTACTTC

V: TRBV30
size: NA
J: TRBJ2-3
D: TRBD1
CDR3: CAWRRKDRGRTDTQYF
DNA: TGTGCCTGGAGGCGAAAGGACAGGGGAAGAACAGATACGCAGTATTTT

V: TRBV27
size: NA
J: TRBJ1-2
D: NA
CDR3: CASSPRGGYGYTF
DNA: TGTGCCAGCAGTCCTCGGGGAGGCTATGGCTACACCTTC

V: TRBV5-4
size: once
J: TRBJ2-1
D: NA
CDR3: CASSIPRDLYNEQFF
DNA: TGTGCCAGCAGCATACCCCGGGACTTATACAATGAGCAGTTCTTC

V: TRBV21-1
size: NA
J: TRBJ1-5
D: NA
CDR3: CASSKEKEGTAPRRSAQHF
DNA: TGTGCCAGCAGCAAAGAGAAAGAGGGGACAGCCCCGAGACGATCAGCCCAGCATTTT

V: TRBV5-6
size: NA
J: TRBJ1-2
D: TRBD1
CDR3: CASSLEGARWLPNYGYTF
DNA: TGTGCCAGCAGCTTAGAGGGGGCCCGATGGCTACCTAACTATGGCTACACCTTC

V: TRBV5-8
size: NA
J: TRBJ2-1
D: NA
CDR3: CASSLEGGSGAYNEQFF
DNA: TGTGCCAGCAGCTTGGAAGGTGGCAGTGGGGCCTACAATGAGCAGTTCTTC

V: TRBV5-6
size: once
J: TRBJ1-1
D: NA
CDR3: CASSLVDGVTEAFF
DNA: TGTGCCAGCAGCTTGGTTGATGGGGTCACTGAAGCTTTCTTT

V: TRBV9
size: NA
J: TRBJ1-6
D: TRBD1
CDR3: CASSPEGAVNSPLHF
DNA: TGTGCCAGCAGCCCAGAGGGGGCAGTTAATTCACCCCTCCACTTT

V: TRBV4-1
size: NA
J: TRBJ1-1
D: TRBD1
CDR3: CASGTGAEAFF
DNA: TGCGCCAGCGGAACAGGGGCTGAAGCTTTCTTT

V: TRBV6-6
size: NA
J: TRBJ2-5
D: NA
CDR3: CASSYDETQYF
DNA: TGTGCCAGCAGTTATGACGAGACCCAGTACTTC